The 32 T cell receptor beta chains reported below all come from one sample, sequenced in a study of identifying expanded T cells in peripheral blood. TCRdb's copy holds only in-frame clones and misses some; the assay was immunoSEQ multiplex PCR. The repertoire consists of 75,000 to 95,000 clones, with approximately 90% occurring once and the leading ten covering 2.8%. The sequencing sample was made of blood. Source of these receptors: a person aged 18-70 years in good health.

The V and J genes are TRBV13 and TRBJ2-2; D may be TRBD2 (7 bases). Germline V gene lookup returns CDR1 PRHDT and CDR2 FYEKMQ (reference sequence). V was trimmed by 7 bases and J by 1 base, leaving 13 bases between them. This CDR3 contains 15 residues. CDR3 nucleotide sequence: TGTGCCAGCAAGGGCGGGGGCCTGAACACCGGGGAGCTGTTTTTT. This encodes CASKGGGLNTGELFF. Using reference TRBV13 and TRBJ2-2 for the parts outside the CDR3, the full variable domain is AAGVIQSPRHLIKEKRETATLKCYPIPRHDTVYWYQQGPGQDPQFLISFYEKMQSDKGSIPDRFSAQQFSDYHSELNMSSLELGDSALYFCASKGGGLNTGELFFGEGSRLTVL.

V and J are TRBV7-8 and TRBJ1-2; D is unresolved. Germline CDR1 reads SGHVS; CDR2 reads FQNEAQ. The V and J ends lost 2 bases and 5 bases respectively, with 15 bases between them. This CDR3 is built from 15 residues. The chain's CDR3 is CASSLSFDPPYGYTF. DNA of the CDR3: TGTGCCAGCAGCTTATCTTTTGATCCACCATATGGCTACACCTTC.

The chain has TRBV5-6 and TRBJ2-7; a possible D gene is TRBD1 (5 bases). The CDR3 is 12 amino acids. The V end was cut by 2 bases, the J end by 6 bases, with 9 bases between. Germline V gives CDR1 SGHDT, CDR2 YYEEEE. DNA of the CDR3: TGTGCCAGCAGCTTCCTAAGGGGCGAGCAGTACTTC. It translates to CASSFLRGEQYF. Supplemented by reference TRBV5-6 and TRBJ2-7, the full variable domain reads DAGVTQSPTHLIKTRGQQVTLRCSPKSGHDTVSWYQQALGQGPQFIFQYYEEEERQRGNFPDRFSGHQFPNYSSELNVNALLLGDSALYLCASSFLRGEQYFGPGTRLTVT.

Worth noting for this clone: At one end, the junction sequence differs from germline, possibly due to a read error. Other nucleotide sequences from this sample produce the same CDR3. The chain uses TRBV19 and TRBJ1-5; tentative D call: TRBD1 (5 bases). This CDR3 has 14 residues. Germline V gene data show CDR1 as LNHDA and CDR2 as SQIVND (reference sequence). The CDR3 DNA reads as TGTGCCAGTAGTCACTTGGGGGGAGATCAACCCCAGCATTTT. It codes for CASSHLGGDQPQHF. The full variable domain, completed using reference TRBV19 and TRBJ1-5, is DGGITQSPKYLFRKEGQNVTLSCEQNLNHDAMYWYRQDPGQGLRLIYYSQIVNDFQKGDIAEGYSVSREKKESFPLTVTSAQKNPTAFYLCASSHLGGDQPQHFGDGTRLSIL.

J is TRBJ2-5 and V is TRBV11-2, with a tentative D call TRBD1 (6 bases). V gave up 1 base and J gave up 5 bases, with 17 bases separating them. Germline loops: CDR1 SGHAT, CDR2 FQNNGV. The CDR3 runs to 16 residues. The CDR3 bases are TGTGCCAGCAGCTTAGGCGGACAGTCCAAATTCGAGACCCAGTACTTC. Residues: CASSLGGQSKFETQYF.

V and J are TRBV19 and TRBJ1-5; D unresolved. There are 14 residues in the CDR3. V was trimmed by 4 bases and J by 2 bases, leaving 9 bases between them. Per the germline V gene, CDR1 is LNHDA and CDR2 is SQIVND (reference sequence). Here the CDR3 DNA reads TGTGCCAGTAGTACTTCAACCGGCAATCAGCCCCAGCATTTT. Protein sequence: CASSTSTGNQPQHF.

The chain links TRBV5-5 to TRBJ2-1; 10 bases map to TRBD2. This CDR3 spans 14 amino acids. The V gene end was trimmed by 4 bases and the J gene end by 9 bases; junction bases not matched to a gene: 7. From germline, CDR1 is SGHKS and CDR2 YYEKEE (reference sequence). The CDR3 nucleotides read TGTGCCAGCAGCCCAGCGGGGGGGGGAGGTGAGCAGTTCTTC. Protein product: CASSPAGGGGEQFF.

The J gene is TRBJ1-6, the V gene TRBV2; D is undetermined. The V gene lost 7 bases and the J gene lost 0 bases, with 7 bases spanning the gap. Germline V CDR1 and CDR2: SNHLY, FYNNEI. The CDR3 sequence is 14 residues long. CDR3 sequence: CASKASSYNSPLHF. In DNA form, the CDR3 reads TGTGCCAGCAAGGCCAGCTCCTATAATTCACCCCTCCACTTT.

The CDR3 DNA reads TGTGCCAGCAGCTCCGGACAGGGAGGGGGGGTTGGCTACACCTTC. It specifies CASSSGQGGGVGYTF. The genes are TRBV5-4 and TRBJ1-2, with 8 bases that match TRBD1. V lost 3 bases and J lost 7; bases outside the gene matches: 11. Germline assignment: CDR1 SGHNT and CDR2 YYREEE (reference sequence). The CDR3 runs 15 residues.

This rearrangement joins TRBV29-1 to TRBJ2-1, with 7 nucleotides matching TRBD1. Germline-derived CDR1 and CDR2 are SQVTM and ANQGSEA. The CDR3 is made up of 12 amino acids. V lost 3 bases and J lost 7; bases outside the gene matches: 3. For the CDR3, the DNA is TGCAGCGTTGACGGGACAGCTAATGAGCAGTTCTTC. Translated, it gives CSVDGTANEQFF.

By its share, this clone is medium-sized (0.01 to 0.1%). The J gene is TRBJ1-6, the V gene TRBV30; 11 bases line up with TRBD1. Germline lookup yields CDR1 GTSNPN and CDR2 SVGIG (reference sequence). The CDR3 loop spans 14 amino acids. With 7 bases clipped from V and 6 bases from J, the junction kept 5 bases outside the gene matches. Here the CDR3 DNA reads TGTGCCTCGAAGGGGACAGGGGGTAATTCACCCCTCCACTTT. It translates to CASKGTGGNSPLHF.

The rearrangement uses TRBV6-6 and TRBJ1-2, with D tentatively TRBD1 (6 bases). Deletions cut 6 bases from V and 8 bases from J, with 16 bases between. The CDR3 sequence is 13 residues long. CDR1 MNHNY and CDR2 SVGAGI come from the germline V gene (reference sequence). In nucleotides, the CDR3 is TGTGCCAGCAGGGCACAGGGATATCGAGGCTACACCTTC. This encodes CASRAQGYRGYTF.

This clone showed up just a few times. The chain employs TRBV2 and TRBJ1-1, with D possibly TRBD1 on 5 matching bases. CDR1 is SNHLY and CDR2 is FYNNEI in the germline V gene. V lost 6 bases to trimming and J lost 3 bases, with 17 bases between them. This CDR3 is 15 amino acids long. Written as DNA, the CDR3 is TGTGCCAGCAGGTCGGAGAGGGGCCGGGACACTGAAGCTTTCTTT. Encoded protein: CASRSERGRDTEAFF.

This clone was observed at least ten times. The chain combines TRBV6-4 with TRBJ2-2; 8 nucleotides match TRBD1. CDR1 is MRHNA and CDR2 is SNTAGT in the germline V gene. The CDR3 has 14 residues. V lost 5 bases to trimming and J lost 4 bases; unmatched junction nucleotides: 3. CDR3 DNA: TGTGCCAGCAGTTCAGGGGGCGGCACCGGGGAGCTGTTTTTT. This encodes CASSSGGGTGELFF.

The CDR3 here is CASSPRVAGGHQETQYF. In DNA form, the CDR3 reads TGTGCCAGCAGCCCAAGAGTAGCGGGGGGGCACCAAGAGACCCAGTACTTC. The chain joins TRBV7-8 to TRBJ2-5; 11 nucleotides match TRBD2. Germline lookup yields CDR1 SGHVS and CDR2 FQNEAQ. The V segment lost 5 bases and the J segment 0 bases; nucleotides outside the gene matches: 8. The CDR3 is made up of 17 amino acids.

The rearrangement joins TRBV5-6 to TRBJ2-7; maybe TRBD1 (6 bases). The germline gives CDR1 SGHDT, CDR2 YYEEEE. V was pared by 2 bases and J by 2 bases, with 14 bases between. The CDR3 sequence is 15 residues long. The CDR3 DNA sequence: TGTGCCAGCAGCTTAAGAGGGACACGACCCTACGAGCAGTACTTC. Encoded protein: CASSLRGTRPYEQYF.

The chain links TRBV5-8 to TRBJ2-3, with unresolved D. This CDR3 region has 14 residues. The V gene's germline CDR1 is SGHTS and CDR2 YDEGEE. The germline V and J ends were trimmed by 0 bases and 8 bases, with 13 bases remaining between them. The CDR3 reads CASSLVSRAGTQYF. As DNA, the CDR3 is TGTGCCAGCAGCTTGGTGAGCCGTGCCGGTACGCAGTATTTT.

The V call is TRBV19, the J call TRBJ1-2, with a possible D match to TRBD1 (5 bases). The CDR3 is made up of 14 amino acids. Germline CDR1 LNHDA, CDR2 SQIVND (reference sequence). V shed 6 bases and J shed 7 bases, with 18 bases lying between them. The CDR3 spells CASSRTGGGGGYTF. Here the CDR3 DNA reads TGTGCCAGTAGCCGTACCGGGGGGGGAGGTGGCTACACCTTC.

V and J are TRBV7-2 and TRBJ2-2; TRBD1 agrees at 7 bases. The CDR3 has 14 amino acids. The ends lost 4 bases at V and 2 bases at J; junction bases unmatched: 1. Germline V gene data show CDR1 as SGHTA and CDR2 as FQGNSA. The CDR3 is CASSWTGNTGELFF. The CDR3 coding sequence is TGTGCCAGCAGCTGGACAGGCAACACCGGGGAGCTGTTTTTT. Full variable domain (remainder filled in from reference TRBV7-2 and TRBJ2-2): GAGVSQSPSNKVTEKGKDVELRCDPISGHTALYWYRQSLGQGLEFLIYFQGNSAPDKSGLPSDRFSAERTGGSVSTLTIQRTQQEDSAVYLCASSWTGNTGELFFGEGSRLTVL.

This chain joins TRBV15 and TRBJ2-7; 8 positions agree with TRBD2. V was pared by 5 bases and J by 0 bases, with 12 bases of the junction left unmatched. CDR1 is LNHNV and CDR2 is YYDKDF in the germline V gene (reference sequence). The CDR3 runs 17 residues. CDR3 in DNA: TGTGCCACCAGCCCATCCAGGGGAGCGGGGGCCTCCTACGAGCAGTACTTC. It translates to CATSPSRGAGASYEQYF.

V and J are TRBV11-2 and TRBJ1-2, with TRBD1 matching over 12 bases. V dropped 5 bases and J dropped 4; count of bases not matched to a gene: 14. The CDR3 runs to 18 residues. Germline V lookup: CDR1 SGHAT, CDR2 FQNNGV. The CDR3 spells CASSPNLVGTGGLYGYTF. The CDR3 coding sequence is TGTGCCAGCAGCCCCAATCTCGTGGGGACAGGGGGCCTCTATGGCTACACCTTC.

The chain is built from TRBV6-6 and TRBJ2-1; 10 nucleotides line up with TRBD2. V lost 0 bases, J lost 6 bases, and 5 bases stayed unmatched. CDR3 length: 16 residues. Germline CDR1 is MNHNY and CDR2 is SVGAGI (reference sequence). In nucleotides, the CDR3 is TGTGCCAGCAGTTACTCTGCTAGCGGGGGACCCAATGAGCAGTTCTTC. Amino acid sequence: CASSYSASGGPNEQFF.

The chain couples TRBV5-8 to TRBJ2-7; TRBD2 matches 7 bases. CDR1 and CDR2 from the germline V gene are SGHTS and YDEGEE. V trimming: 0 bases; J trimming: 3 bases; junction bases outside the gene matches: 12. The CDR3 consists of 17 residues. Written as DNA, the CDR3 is TGTGCCAGCAGCTTGGAGTCCCTAGCGGAGGGAAACTACGAGCAGTACTTC. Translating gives CASSLESLAEGNYEQYF.

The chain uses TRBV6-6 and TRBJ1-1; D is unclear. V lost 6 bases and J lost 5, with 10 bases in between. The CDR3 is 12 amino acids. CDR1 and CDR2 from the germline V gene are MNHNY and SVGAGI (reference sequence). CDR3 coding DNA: TGTGCCAGCAGAGGAGGTAAAACTGAAGCTTTCTTT. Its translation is CASRGGKTEAFF.

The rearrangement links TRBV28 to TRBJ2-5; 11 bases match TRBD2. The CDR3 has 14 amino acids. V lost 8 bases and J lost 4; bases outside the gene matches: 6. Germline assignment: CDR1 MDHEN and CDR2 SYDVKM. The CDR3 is CASVIAGGGETQYF. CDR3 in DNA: TGTGCCAGCGTCATAGCGGGAGGGGGAGAGACCCAGTACTTC.

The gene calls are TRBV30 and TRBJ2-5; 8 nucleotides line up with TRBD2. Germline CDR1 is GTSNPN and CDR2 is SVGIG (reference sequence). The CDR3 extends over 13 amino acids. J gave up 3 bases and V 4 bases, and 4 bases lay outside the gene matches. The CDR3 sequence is CAWNGGGEETQYF. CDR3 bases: TGTGCCTGGAACGGGGGGGGAGAAGAGACCCAGTACTTC.

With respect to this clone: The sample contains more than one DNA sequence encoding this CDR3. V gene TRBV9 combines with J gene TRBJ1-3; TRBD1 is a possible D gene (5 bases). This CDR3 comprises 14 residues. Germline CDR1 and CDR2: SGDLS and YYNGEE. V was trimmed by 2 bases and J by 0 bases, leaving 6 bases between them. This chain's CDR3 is CASSVGLSGNTIYF. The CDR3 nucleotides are TGTGCCAGCAGCGTGGGGCTCTCTGGAAACACCATATATTTT.

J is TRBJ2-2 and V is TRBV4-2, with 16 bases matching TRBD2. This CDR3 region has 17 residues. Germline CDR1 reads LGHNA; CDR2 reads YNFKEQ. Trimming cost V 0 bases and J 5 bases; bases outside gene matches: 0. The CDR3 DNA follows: TGTGCCAGCAGCCAAGAGGGACTAGCGGGGGGGACCGGGGAGCTGTTTTTT. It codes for CASSQEGLAGGTGELFF.

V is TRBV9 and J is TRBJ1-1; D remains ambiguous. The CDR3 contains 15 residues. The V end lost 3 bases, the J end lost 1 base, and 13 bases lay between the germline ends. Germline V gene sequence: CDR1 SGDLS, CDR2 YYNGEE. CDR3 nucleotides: TGTGCCAGCAGCGCTAGGGTCAGTAAGAACACTGAAGCTTTCTTT. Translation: CASSARVSKNTEAFF.

This CDR3 reads CASTTGVGGNQPQHF. The CDR3 coding sequence is TGTGCCAGCACGACAGGGGTAGGCGGCAATCAGCCCCAGCATTTT. V usage is TRBV6-1 and J usage is TRBJ1-5, with 8 bases lining up with TRBD1. CDR1 is MNHNS and CDR2 is SASEGT in the germline V gene. The CDR3 is 15 residues long. After removal of 7 bases from V and 2 bases from J, the junction contained 7 bases not matched to a gene.

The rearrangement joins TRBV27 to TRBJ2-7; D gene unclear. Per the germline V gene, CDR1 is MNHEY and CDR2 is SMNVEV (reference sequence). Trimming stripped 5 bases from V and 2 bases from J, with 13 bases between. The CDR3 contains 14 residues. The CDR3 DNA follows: TGTGCCAGCAGTCGTAGTGGGATGCCCTACGAGCAGTACTTC. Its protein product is CASSRSGMPYEQYF.

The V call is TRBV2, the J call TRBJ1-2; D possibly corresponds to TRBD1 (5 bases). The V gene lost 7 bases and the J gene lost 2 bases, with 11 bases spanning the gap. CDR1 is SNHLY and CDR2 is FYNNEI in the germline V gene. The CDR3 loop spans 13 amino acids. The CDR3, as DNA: TGTGCCAGCAAAGGTCAGGGAAACTATGGCTACACCTTC. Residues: CASKGQGNYGYTF.